One T cell receptor (beta chain) is described in this entry. It has no known antigen specificity. There are no base qualities to consult, and no much larger clone falls within one base. The data originate from a study of T-cell reconstitution after alpha-beta-depleted transplantation in children (dated by TCRdb to about 2016). Study-level background: T-cell immune reconstitution after TCRalphabeta/CD19-depleted allogeneic hematopoietic cell transplantation in children was quantitatively tracked in the study by means of TCR repertoire profiling.

Receptor libraries were prepared by PCR. Instrument used: Illumina HiSeq 2500. TCR library preparation used molecular barcoding, with unique molecular identifiers applied to normalize quantification of the TCRbeta repertoire. TCRdb applied fastp at Q25 and MiXCR to the public reads, then kept only in-frame beta chains. Rows are combined by CDR3 protein, so each entry shows the most common genes and DNA. This sample comprises about 500,000 distinct CDR3 sequences, 32% of them detected only once. 2% to 3% of the sample belongs to the ten largest clones. CDR1 and CDR2 are drawn from the germline V gene (reference sequence): SEHNR, FQNEAQ. For this chain, trimming is 5 bases at the V end and 8 bases at the J end, and the number of junction bases without a gene match is 10. Including cysteine and phenylalanine, the CDR3 has 14 amino acids. This entry keeps only the CDR3 DNA: 42 bases, framed from base 1.

The starting material was PBMCs from the stem cell graft donor, obtained from the stem cell graft. This TCR came from a human donor who donated a stem cell graft to a child with aplastic anemia. This receptor chain uses TRBV7-9 and TRBJ1-1; TRBD1 matches 8 bases in the middle. The sequenced DNA: TGTGCCAGCAGCCTGACAGGGGCAGATCGGGAAGCTTTCTTT. Its product reads: CASSLTGADREAFF.